One and the same sample provided the 8 T cell receptor beta chains below, sequenced in a study of T cell responses to AZD1222 COVID-19 vaccine. Assay used: immunoSEQ multiplex PCR; TCRdb lists only in-frame clones, some missing. This sample carries 70,000 to 100,000 clones, 80% to 90% of them seen once, and the ten largest clones take about 3.5%. The starting material was peripheral blood, obtained 28 days after the second AZD1222 dose. These receptors all come from an adult who received the AZD1222 COVID-19 vaccine.

This chain links TRBV20-1 with TRBJ1-2; D possibly corresponds to TRBD1 (5 bases). The CDR3 consists of 13 residues. Germline assignment: CDR1 DFQATT and CDR2 SNEGSKA (reference sequence). Trimming removed 3 bases at V and 4 bases at J, with 12 bases between. The CDR3 DNA follows: TGCAGTGCTAGTATGGGGGTAGGCTATGGCTACACCTTC. It encodes CSASMGVGYGYTF.

The chain combines TRBV6-5 with TRBJ1-6, with D perhaps matching TRBD1 (5 bases). The CDR3 covers 15 residues. V was clipped by 7 bases and J by 10 bases, with 20 bases between them. CDR1 and CDR2 (germline): MNHEY, SVGAGI. The CDR3 loop is CASNKGSREGSPLHF. CDR3 in DNA: TGTGCCAGCAACAAGGGCAGCAGGGAGGGGTCACCCCTCCACTTT.

J is TRBJ2-3 and V is TRBV29-1; D is undetermined. Deletions cut 0 bases from V and 6 bases from J, with 10 bases between. The germline CDR1 and CDR2 sequences are SQVTM and ANQGSEA. CDR3 size: 13 residues. The CDR3 DNA follows: TGCAGCGTTGAAGATCTGTTTGGGGATACGCAGTATTTT. Amino acids: CSVEDLFGDTQYF.

For the CDR3, the DNA is TGTGCCAGCAGTAGGGTGAACACTGAAGCTTTCTTT. This codes for CASSRVNTEAFF. The J gene is TRBJ1-1, the V gene TRBV5-6; no clear D. This CDR3 comprises 12 residues. V shed 5 bases and J shed 0 bases, with 5 bases lying between them. Germline V gene lookup returns CDR1 SGHDT and CDR2 YYEEEE.

The DNA of the CDR3 is TGCAGTGCTGGTGTCCTTGGGACTAGCGTTCAAGAGACCCAGTACTTC. Amino acid sequence: CSAGVLGTSVQETQYF. V usage is TRBV20-1 and J usage is TRBJ2-5, with 10 bases matching TRBD2. The junction had 11 bases not matched to a gene; V was cut back by 5 bases and J by 2 bases. The CDR3 totals 16 residues. Germline CDR1 and CDR2: DFQATT and SNEGSKA (reference sequence).

This sequence joins TRBV6-1 and TRBJ2-6; D remains unclear. The CDR3 contains 15 residues. V shed 1 base and J shed 2 bases, with 6 bases lying between them. Germline values: CDR1 MNHNS, CDR2 SASEGT. CDR3 sequence (DNA): TGTGCCAGCAGTGAAGAAAGGGCTGGGGCCAACGTCCTGACTTTC. It translates to CASSEERAGANVLTF.

Here the CDR3 reads CASSNQEGNTEAFF. Here the CDR3 DNA reads TGTGCCAGTAGCAACCAGGAGGGGAACACTGAAGCTTTCTTT. The genes are TRBV19 and TRBJ1-1; D gene uncertain. Trimming stripped 6 bases from V and 1 base from J, with 12 bases between. CDR1 LNHDA and CDR2 SQIVND come from the germline V gene (reference sequence). This CDR3 comprises 14 residues. The full variable domain, completed using reference TRBV19 and TRBJ1-1, is DGGITQSPKYLFRKEGQNVTLSCEQNLNHDAMYWYRQDPGQGLRLIYYSQIVNDFQKGDIAEGYSVSREKKESFPLTVTSAQKNPTAFYLCASSNQEGNTEAFFGQGTRLTVV.

The chain uses TRBV7-9 and TRBJ1-1; D gene uncertain. The CDR3 has 17 amino acids. Trimming stripped 5 bases from V and 0 bases from J, with 19 bases between. The germline gives CDR1 SEHNR, CDR2 FQNEAQ (reference sequence). CDR3 nucleotide sequence: TGTGCCAGCAGCCGGTGGGCGTTGGGCTTTATGAACACTGAAGCTTTCTTT. This codes for CASSRWALGFMNTEAFF.